This T cell receptor beta chain derives from a study of blood T cells in healthy people across ages. A second PCR, run for about 6 to 11 cycles, used a sample-barcoded 5' primer plus a J-beta primer mix. From the 5' RACE reads, TCRdb called clonotypes with MiXCR, one entry per CDR3 protein. The data show 1 million or so distinct CDR3 sequences, with approximately 26% seen just once and around 0.75% held by the top ten. This CDR3 has 12 amino acids. Germline CDR1 MDHEN, CDR2 SYDVKM. On this clonotype: At one of its ends the junction is not consistent with the germline gene, which may arise from a read error.

The same data also contributed to another study, on T cells of mothers and their children.

The J gene is TRBJ2-5, the V gene TRBV28, with D unclear. The J call could be wrong; TRBJ2-1 is a better fit for the DNA end. Sequencing was performed on blood. This receptor was identified in a girl aged 2 to 10 in good health. The CDR3 coding sequence is TGCGCCAGCAGTCTCAGACAATCTGAGCAGTTCTTC. It is translated as CASSLRQSEQFF.